This TCR beta chain was profiled in a study of cytomegalovirus exposure and HLA in healthy donors (dated by TCRdb to between 2016 and 2019). About the investigation overall: An earlier analysis of about 560 of the donors reported about 280 Gb of sequence data and 95 million to 140 million unique TCR beta sequences obtained from around 180 million T cells. Roughly 290 gigabases of sequencing data and around 85 million unique TCR sequences made up an early release that covered under 750 HLA-typed donors. The genetic ancestry cluster associated with self-reported Caucasian donors included about four fifths of the roughly 400 genotyped donors. The study was designed to test whether signatures of past pathogen exposure could be identified by cataloging public T cell receptors. The study used immunosequencing to profile the T cell repertoires of 666 subjects and linked those repertoires to cytomegalovirus serostatus. A separate validation cohort of about 110 different subjects was used in addition to the approximately 700-subject first cohort. High-throughput TCR immunosequencing, statistical association of individual TCRs with disease status, and machine learning were combined to predict cytomegalovirus infection status. In a later analysis, previously published TCR beta repertoires from several hundred donors were re-analyzed and high-resolution HLA genotyping was added so that TCR occurrence patterns could be studied. In the later analysis, no new phenotypic data were used to find candidate immune exposures; instead, reliance was placed on TCR beta sequences and their occurrence across donors. To decide whether each TCR beta V gene segment behaved as functional or pseudogenic, an earlier analysis of fewer than 750 of the donors relied on high-throughput TCR beta sequencing. Donor age, sex, ethnicity and CMV serostatus were compiled together with the repertoire data. Genome-wide SNP genotypes for about three fifths of the roughly 700 donors were used in a later genetic analysis, which treated that subset as a discovery cohort. All discovery cohort repertoires had been generated using a single sequencing platform. Both class I and class II loci were covered by HLA typing, at four-digit resolution. Typing coverage varied by locus: roughly 629-640 donors for A, B, C, DRB1 and DQB1; 500 to 550 for DQA1; approximately 570 for DPA1; approximately 490 for DPB1. Because of strong linkage in the cohort, 5 or 6 DR-DQ haplotypes were treated as single units for association and clustering. Among over 350 genotyped donors of the cohort, an average of around 240,000 unique TCR beta nucleotide sequences were sequenced per donor, 15% to 20% of them non-productive. Paper-wide results and their limitations: A later analysis reported that several top co-occurrence clusters appeared linked to parvovirus B19, influenza, CMV and Epstein-Barr virus. An earlier analysis of 587 of the donors showed that most TCR beta V segments appeared in productive rearrangements either about 87% or about 30% of the time, which broadly matched IMGT annotations. According to a later analysis, most CMV-associated TCR beta chains appeared to be HLA-restricted, and the HLA associations seemed to be driven largely by CMV exposure. The study listed approximately 150 TCR beta chains as associated with cytomegalovirus. Because some donors lacked HLA typing at each locus, the association tests relied only on the typed subset. When HLA alleles, especially DR and DQ, strongly co-occurred, TCR associations were difficult to assign to individual alleles. In a later analysis, some 17,000 TCR beta sequences were associated with specific HLA alleles at a false discovery rate of 0.05. In a later analysis, the rate of TCR association differed among HLA loci, with DRB1 alleles having the most associated TCRs and HLA-C alleles having the fewest. Only TCR beta chains were sequenced in this cohort, and the absence of alpha or paired-chain data limited detectable features. A further reported finding was that TCR beta sequences accurately predicted the HLA-A and HLA-B alleles for most subjects in the first cohort. Sequencing depth was assumed to be roughly uniform across donors in the presence/absence analyses, though that assumption may not hold. Linkage disequilibrium might explain the correlated functional status among segregating V segments, but an unknown experimental factor could not be excluded. In a later analysis, HLA-associated TCR beta chains showed more clonal expansion and lower generation probabilities than non-associated chains that were equally common. A cluster of highly shared sequence variants was judged likely to represent a technical artifact of the sequencing pipeline. A later genetic analysis reported fewer N-insertions in productive TCRs among donors in an Asian-associated ancestry cluster than the roughly 650-donor mean. Most TCR sequences were observed very rarely across donors, whereas some public TCRs were present in many individuals. A later genetic analysis associated a missense DCLRE1C variant with V-gene and J-gene trimming of TCR beta chains, and an independent cohort replicated the association. CMV serostatus was the only immune exposure information available for the cohort. Three of the identified cytomegalovirus-associated TCR beta chains were confirmed in vitro to be specific for cytomegalovirus antigens. The 87-base-pair reads could not distinguish some IMGT-functional V segments, including TRBV6-2 and TRBV6-3, so those segments were excluded. According to the authors, the approach could potentially be generalized to other disease states and immunological phenotypes. In both the original and validation cohorts, the classifier was reported to diagnose cytomegalovirus status with high specificity and sensitivity. Because counts were too low, some 17 rarely observed V segments, including chromosome 9 orphons, were left out of the earlier analysis of approximately 580 of the donors.

Points on this clone: Its antigen remains unidentified.

The cohort was made up of 666 healthy bone marrow donors. All cohort members were sampled while nominally healthy, although unrecorded immune exposures were likely present. The donor tested CMV seropositive, placing the donor among the roughly 300 seropositive members of the cohort. Each donor provided a peripheral blood sample, and peripheral blood mononuclear cells were used for TCR beta sequencing. The Qiagen DNeasy Blood Extraction Kit was used to extract genomic DNA from the blood cell samples. The germline V and J ends show losses of 1 base and 2 bases respectively, and no gene match explains 5 bases of the junction. The CDR3 runs 15 residues from the cysteine to the phenylalanine. CDR3 DNA only is kept here, 45 bases in frame from base 1. The germline V gene specifies SGHDN as CDR1 and FVKESK as CDR2. Libraries were prepared through the immunoSEQ multiplex PCR assay. For the multiplex PCR, a mixture combining 60 forward primers for TCR Vbeta segments and 13 reverse primers for TCR Jbeta segments was used. The CDR3 region of rearranged TCR beta genes was amplified from genomic DNA by a multiplex PCR assay. On the Illumina HiSeq System, the amplified TCR beta libraries were sequenced as 87-base-pair reads. In the authors' own workflow: A later analysis tallied 75 million to 95 million unique TCR beta chains across the 666 repertoires, and 10 million to 11 million of those chains were shared by two or more donors. To remove PCR and sequencing errors, raw reads were error-corrected and collapsed into unique sequences using a nearest-neighbor algorithm that merged closely related sequences. V, D and J gene segments were assigned by aligning CDR3 sequences to IMGT reference sequences. For a sequence to be retained, at least a six-nucleotide match to both a V gene segment and a J gene segment was required. A rearrangement was called productive if the CDR3 had no stop codons and remained in frame with V and J, and every other rearrangement was called non-productive. CDR3 was defined according to IMGT convention as the region running from the second conserved V-encoded cysteine to the conserved J-encoded phenylalanine. Sequences without an unambiguous match to a single V gene segment were excluded from the earlier analysis of several hundred of the donors. An earlier analysis of roughly 590 of the donors called V segments functional above 56.7% productive rearrangements and segregating when the between-donor standard deviation exceeded 5%. A statistical classification framework was built to diagnose cytomegalovirus status from the catalog of TCR beta chain sequences. In a later analysis, V and J genes were assigned by comparing TCR nucleotide sequences against IMGT/GENE-DB human TR gene sequences. The TCRdist pipeline was used in a later analysis to assign CDR3 sequences and most-parsimonious VDJ recombination scenarios. In a later analysis, each TCR beta chain was defined by its CDR3 amino acid sequence together with its V-gene family, and reads without a unique V-gene family were excluded. As a way to deal with suspected cross-contamination and a sequencing artifact, a later analysis dropped hundreds of nucleotide sequences that were highly shared and had low generation probability. A later analysis calculated a clonal expansion index for each public chain from normalized within-repertoire ranks of inferred template counts. In a later analysis, generation probabilities were computed with a VDJ recombination model fitted to out-of-frame rearrangements, and the resulting probabilities were checked against IGoR. A later analysis scored TCR-TCR, TCR-HLA and TCR-CMV co-occurrence with hypergeometric tests, applying a repertoire-size bias correction to TCR pairs. To estimate false discovery rates, a later analysis permuted the HLA or CMV assignments 20 times. A later analysis grouped co-occurring TCRs with DBSCAN, adding TCRdist sequence similarity when clustering within HLA-allele-positive subsets. Co-occurrence clustering excluded repertoires with fewer than 30,000 or more than 120,000 public chains, plus five with anomalous nucleotide sharing. TCRdb provides this immuneACCESS table in a form limited to in-frame rearrangements. Some clones are lacking; in checked studies, under half of them reflect an unresolved V gene, and why the rest are absent is not known. Clonal size and the V and J genes are those of that table, whereas D and trimming came from the DNA. The sample has 60,000 or so clones on record. Roughly 9.6% of the sample is in the top ten clones.

Rearrangement joined TRBV14 to TRBJ2-7; 7 nucleotides in the junction match TRBD2. The specimen was PBMCs. The TCR comes from a man aged 45-65 years in good health and CMV-seropositive. The DNA is as follows: TGTGCCAGCAGCCAAGGGCTAGCGGCTGCCTACGAGCAGTACTTC. Translation gives CASSQGLAAAYEQYF.